This T cell receptor beta chain was documented in a study of blood T cell repertoires in COVID-19. Living in 24 US areas, the participants were between roughly 18 and 90 years of age. Two negative PCRs, clearance, or symptom resolution were required of recovered Cohort 3 donors. The length of the CDR3 is 16 residues. The V end was cut by 4 bases, the J end by 0 bases, with 13 bases between. Here immunoSEQ multiplex PCR was the method, and the copy in TCRdb shows in-frame clones only, minus some. The sample shows fewer than 250,000 clones, 80% to 85% of them seen only once. The V gene is TRBV23-1, the J gene TRBJ1-5; D is perhaps TRBD1 (6 bases). TRBV23-1 is an ORF, with its function uncertain. The sequence came from a middle-aged woman who had recovered from COVID-19. Sequencing was carried out using PBMCs or T cells enriched from blood (not recorded which). Written as DNA, the CDR3 is TGCGCCAGCAGTCCCAGGAAGGGGGTTAGCAATCAGCCCCAGCATTTT. Residues: CASSPRKGVSNQPQHF.